One and the same sample provided the 19 T cell receptor beta chains below, sequenced in a study of identical twins. TCRdb called the 5' RACE reads again in MiXCR, with one record for every CDR3 protein. The table includes around 670,000 distinct CDR3 sequences, roughly 6% detected once. The sample comprised naive T cells sorted from blood. Source of these receptors: a man between 18 and 35 years old in good health.

The chain combines TRBV6-1 with TRBJ1-2; tentatively, D is TRBD1 (5 bases). V was cut by 6 bases and J by 4 bases, with 12 bases left in between. The CDR3 runs 13 residues. CDR1 and CDR2 from the germline V gene are MNHNS and SASEGT. DNA of the CDR3: TGTGCCAGCAGCACCGACAGCCCCTATGGCTACACCTTC. Its protein product is CASSTDSPYGYTF.

This clonotype was counted only a few times. The chain couples TRBV12-5 to TRBJ2-3; TRBD2 aligns across 8 bases. Looked up from germline, CDR1 is LGHNT and CDR2 is FRNRAP. The V segment lost 0 bases and the J segment 6 bases; nucleotides outside the gene matches: 8. The CDR3 is made up of 16 amino acids. The CDR3 here is CASGLVQDGTRDTQYF. CDR3 nucleotide sequence: TGTGCTAGTGGTTTGGTACAGGATGGGACTAGGGATACGCAGTATTTT.

At least ten counts were recorded for this clonotype. The chain combines TRBV20-1 with TRBJ1-2, with D perhaps TRBD1 (6 bases). This CDR3 spans 12 amino acids. Germline CDR1 is DFQATT and CDR2 is SNEGSKA (reference sequence). The V end was cut by 0 bases, the J end by 8 bases, with 10 bases between. Here the CDR3 reads CSARDRGTGYTF. The CDR3 DNA reads TGCAGTGCTAGAGATAGGGGGACGGGCTACACCTTC.

The chain has TRBV29-1 and TRBJ1-3; D perhaps matches TRBD1 (5 bases). The length of the CDR3 is 13 residues. Per germline, CDR1 SQVTM and CDR2 ANQGSEA. Trimming removed 1 base at V and 6 bases at J, with 10 bases between. The CDR3 DNA sequence: TGCAGCGTTGAAGGACAGAAAAAAAACACCATATATTTT. It codes for CSVEGQKKNTIYF.

This clonotype was recorded many times. The chain carries TRBV5-1 and TRBJ1-1; 9 bases are shared with TRBD1. The CDR3 length is 15 residues. The V segment lost 5 bases and the J segment 2 bases; nucleotides outside the gene matches: 7. Germline CDR1 and CDR2: SGHRS and YFSETQ. CDR3 DNA sequence: TGCGCCAGCAGTAACAGGGGGCCAGTAAACACTGAAGCTTTCTTT. Its protein product is CASSNRGPVNTEAFF.

This clonotype was seen many times. The gene calls are TRBV6-6 and TRBJ2-7, with 8 bases matching TRBD1. The germline V gene encodes CDR1 MNHNY and CDR2 SVGAGI (reference sequence). CDR3 size: 12 residues. With 9 bases clipped from V and 5 bases from J, the junction kept 6 bases outside the gene matches. The CDR3 is CASYRGIDEQYF. Here the CDR3 DNA reads TGTGCCAGTTACAGGGGGATCGACGAGCAGTACTTC.

This clonotype has a count of ten or more. The chain recombines TRBV5-1 with TRBJ2-7; D is tentatively TRBD1 or TRBD2 (5 bases each). Trimming pared 1 base from V and 0 bases from J, leaving 11 bases between. The germline V gene has CDR1 SGHRS and CDR2 YFSETQ. The CDR3 covers 15 residues. CDR3 in amino acids: CASSLSGTGSYEQYF. The CDR3 DNA follows: TGCGCCAGCAGCTTGTCCGGGACGGGCTCCTACGAGCAGTACTTC.

The chain recombines TRBV11-2 with TRBJ1-2; D perhaps matches TRBD1 (5 bases). V was shortened by 1 base and J by 4 bases, with 13 bases between the two germline ends. CDR1 is SGHAT and CDR2 is FQNNGV in the germline V gene. This CDR3 is built from 15 residues. The CDR3 DNA reads as TGTGCCAGCAGCTTAGTGGCAGGGACGCGCTATGGCTACACCTTC. Protein: CASSLVAGTRYGYTF.

This chain connects TRBV25-1 to TRBJ2-1; 10 nucleotides match TRBD2. With V trimmed by 2 bases and J by 8 bases, 3 bases remained unmatched. This CDR3 is 14 amino acids long. Germline lookup yields CDR1 MGHDK and CDR2 SYGVNS. CDR3 region: CASSESGREHEQFF. CDR3 nucleotides: TGTGCCAGCAGTGAAAGCGGGAGGGAGCATGAGCAGTTCTTC.

This clonotype was detected ten times or more. The rearrangement uses TRBV12-3 or TRBV12-4 and TRBJ2-1; D not certain. Trimming stripped 7 bases from V and 6 bases from J, with 7 bases between. The CDR3 length is 11 residues. In DNA form, the CDR3 reads TGTGCCAGCACCTTCGGCAATGAGCAGTTCTTC. The encoded protein is CASTFGNEQFF.

The V and J genes are TRBV7-3 and TRBJ2-2; 8 nucleotides line up with TRBD1. CDR1 SGHTA and CDR2 FQGTGA come from the germline V gene. The CDR3 is 16 amino acids. The trim removed 5 bases at V and 5 bases at J, leaving 10 bases unmatched. Here the CDR3 reads CASSPNRDRSTGELFF. CDR3 DNA sequence: TGTGCCAGCAGCCCAAACCGGGACAGGTCAACCGGGGAGCTGTTTTTT.

This clonotype has just a few counts. This rearrangement joins TRBV5-1 to TRBJ2-7; D gene uncertain. Germline assignment: CDR1 SGHRS and CDR2 YFSETQ. Between the trimmed V and J ends, which lost 0 bases and 5 bases, there was a span of 9 bases. This CDR3 is built from 13 residues. CDR3 nucleotides: TGCGCCAGCAGCTTGGAGAAGGTTCACGAGCAGTACTTC. Amino acid sequence: CASSLEKVHEQYF. The whole variable domain, filled in from reference TRBV5-1 and TRBJ2-7, reads KAGVTQTPRYLIKTRGQQVTLSCSPISGHRSVSWYQQTPGQGLQFLFEYFSETQRNKGNFPGRFSGRQFSNSRSEMNVSTLELGDSALYLCASSLEKVHEQYFGPGTRLTVT.

This clonotype has only a few counts. The J gene is TRBJ1-1, the V gene TRBV20-1; D is unclear. CDR3 length: 11 amino acids. Germline assignment: CDR1 DFQATT and CDR2 SNEGSKA (reference sequence). V lost 6 bases and J 10 bases, leaving 15 bases between the germline ends. CDR3 protein: CSAKREVGAFF. The CDR3 bases are TGCAGTGCCAAAAGGGAAGTAGGAGCTTTCTTT.

There are many counts of this clonotype. V and J are TRBV20-1 and TRBJ2-3; D gene uncertain. The CDR3 has 11 residues. The V end was cut by 5 bases, the J end by 2 bases, with 5 bases between. Germline loops: CDR1 DFQATT, CDR2 SNEGSKA (reference sequence). This CDR3 reads CSAPLTDTQYF. CDR3 in DNA: TGCAGTGCTCCCCTCACAGATACGCAGTATTTT.

On this clonotype itself: Given a much more abundant clone one base away, this may be a read error. The CDR3 nucleotides are TGTGCCAGCAGCCAACTCCACACCGGGCAGCTGTTTTTT. As protein: CASSQLHTGQLFF. V is TRBV3-1 and J is TRBJ2-2; no reliable D call. The germline V gene encodes CDR1 LGHDT and CDR2 YNNKEL (reference sequence). The CDR3 is made up of 13 amino acids.

The chain joins TRBV3-1 to TRBJ1-4, with 7 bases fitting TRBD1. V shed 2 bases, J shed 7 bases, and the junction held 7 bases outside the gene matches. This CDR3 comprises 15 residues. Germline CDR1 is LGHDT and CDR2 is YNNKEL (reference sequence). CDR3 bases: TGTGCCAGCAGCCAACCAGGGGGAAAAAGTGAAAAACTGTTTTTT. This codes for CASSQPGGKSEKLFF.

In nucleotides, the CDR3 is TGCGCCAGCAGCTTTGGTATTACAGGCGGGATCTCTGGAAACACCATATATTTT. Translation gives CASSFGITGGISGNTIYF. V usage is TRBV5-1 and J usage is TRBJ1-3; TRBD1 might be the D (5 bases). The length of the CDR3 is 18 residues. The ends were cut back, 2 bases at V and 0 bases at J, with 18 bases in the middle. Germline V CDR1 and CDR2: SGHRS, YFSETQ.

This clonotype has a count of ten or more. The rearrangement uses TRBV28 and TRBJ2-5, with D tentatively TRBD1 (6 bases). CDR3 length: 15 amino acids. The V and J ends lost 8 bases and 3 bases respectively, with 19 bases between them. Germline CDR1 MDHEN, CDR2 SYDVKM. The CDR3 here is CASGVGTSPKETQYF. The CDR3, as DNA: TGTGCCAGCGGAGTGGGGACATCACCTAAAGAGACCCAGTACTTC. Drawing the rest from reference TRBV28 and TRBJ2-5, the complete variable domain is DVKVTQSSRYLVKRTGEKVFLECVQDMDHENMFWYRQDPGLGLRLIYFSYDVKMKEKGDIPEGYSVSREKKERFSLILESASTNQTSMYLCASGVGTSPKETQYFGPGTRLLVL.

This clonotype was recorded many times. This chain joins TRBV24-1 and TRBJ2-2; D is uncertain. The CDR3 spans 13 residues. V was trimmed by 2 bases and J by 7 bases, leaving 7 bases between them. CDR1 is KGHDR and CDR2 is SFDVKD in the germline V gene. This chain's CDR3 is CATSDSRGGELFF. DNA for the CDR3: TGTGCCACCAGTGATTCAAGAGGCGGGGAGCTGTTTTTT.